The entry below gives a single T cell receptor (beta chain) sequence along with its context. This entry is derived from a study of technical replicates of blood from a few donors. CDR3 length equals 13 residues. Deletions cut 4 bases from V and 2 bases from J, with 8 bases between. Germline lookup yields CDR1 SGHAT and CDR2 FQNNGV. Only in-frame clones appear in the TCRdb table, and some are missing; sequencing was by immunoSEQ multiplex PCR. This sample yields around 100,000 clones, of which around 96% are seen a single time; about 0.36% belongs to the top ten. Sequenced sample: T cells isolated from PBMCs. This receptor was taken from a human donor in good health. This rearrangement joins TRBV11-2 to TRBJ1-1; D gene uncertain. Written as DNA, the CDR3 is TGTGCCAGCAGCTCAAGACATAACACTGAAGCTTTCTTT. Translated: CASSSRHNTEAFF.